This record looks at one T cell receptor (beta chain) sequence and its context. The data are from a study of blood T cells in healthy people across ages. The authors ran a second PCR of 7 to 11 cycles using a sample-barcoded 5' primer and a J-beta primer mix. Every cDNA was tagged by a template-switch adaptor with 12 random nucleotides. Each CDR3 protein gets one entry after TCRdb re-called the 5' RACE reads with MiXCR. The repertoire has about 1.1 million distinct CDR3 sequences, 35% to 45% of them found once; the top ten carry around 12%. Samples each had at least 5.5 micrograms of total RNA extracted. This receptor was obtained from a man aged 18 to 35 in good health. The specimen sequenced was blood.

Here the CDR3 DNA reads TGTGCCAGCAGCTTAAGCAGGACGAACACTGAAGCTTTCTTT. It encodes CASSLSRTNTEAFF. The V and J genes are TRBV7-2 and TRBJ1-1, with D hard to call. Germline V gene sequence: CDR1 SGHTA, CDR2 FQGNSA. The CDR3 has 14 residues. V lost 2 bases to trimming and J lost 1 base, with 8 bases between them. The variable domain in full, completed from reference TRBV7-2 and TRBJ1-1, reads GAGVSQSPSNKVTEKGKDVELRCDPISGHTALYWYRQSLGQGLEFLIYFQGNSAPDKSGLPSDRFSAERTGGSVSTLTIQRTQQEDSAVYLCASSLSRTNTEAFFGQGTRLTVV.